The TCR beta chain under discussion was sequenced for a study of tumor and adjacent non-tumor tissue in lung cancer. Three rounds of nested PCR, following a modified ARM-PCR protocol, produced the TCRbeta library. TCRdb recomputed calls from the multiplex PCR reads with MiXCR, one row per CDR3 protein. Here the sample spans roughly 76,000 distinct CDR3 sequences, around two thirds being singletons. Points on this clonotype: What it binds is not known. One end of the junction does not line up with germline, which may come from a read error.

The template was RNA from unsorted bulk tissue. Germline V gene sequence: CDR1 SGHRS, CDR2 YFSETQ. This CDR3 is built from 14 residues. Study-wide results and limits: Patients with more diverse tumor TCRs had worse survival.

This sequence originates from a woman between 70 and 85 years old with non-small cell lung cancer. J is TRBJ1-1 and V is TRBV5-1; D is perhaps TRBD1 (6 bases). The sample consisted of lung tumor tissue. The CDR3 region has the DNA TGCGCCAGCAGCTTTGCAGGGGAATCTGGTGAAGCTTCCTTT. The encoded protein is CASSFAGESGEASF.